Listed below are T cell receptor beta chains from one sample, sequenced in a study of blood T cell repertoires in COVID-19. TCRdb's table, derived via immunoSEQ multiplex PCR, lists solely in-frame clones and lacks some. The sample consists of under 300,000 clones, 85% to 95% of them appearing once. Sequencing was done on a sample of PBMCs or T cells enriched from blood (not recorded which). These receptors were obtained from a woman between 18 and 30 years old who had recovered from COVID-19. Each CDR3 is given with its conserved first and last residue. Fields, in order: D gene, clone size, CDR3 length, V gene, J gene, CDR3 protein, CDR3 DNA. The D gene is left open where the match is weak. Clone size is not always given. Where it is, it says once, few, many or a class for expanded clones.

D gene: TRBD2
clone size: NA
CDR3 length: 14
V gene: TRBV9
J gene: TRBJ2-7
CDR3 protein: CASSATSGTYEQYF
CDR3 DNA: TGTGCCAGCAGCGCGACTAGCGGGACTTACGAGCAGTACTTC

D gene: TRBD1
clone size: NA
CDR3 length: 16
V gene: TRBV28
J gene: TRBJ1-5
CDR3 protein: CASSPLTQGASQPQHF
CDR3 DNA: TGTGCCAGCAGTCCGCTGACACAGGGGGCGAGTCAGCCCCAGCATTTT

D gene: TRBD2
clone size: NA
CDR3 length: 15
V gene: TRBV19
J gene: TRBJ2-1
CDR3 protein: CASQPRTSDYNEQFF
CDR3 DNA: TGTGCCAGCCAACCGAGGACTAGCGATTACAATGAGCAGTTCTTC

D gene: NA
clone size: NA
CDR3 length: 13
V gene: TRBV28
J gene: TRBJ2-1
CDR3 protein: CASRATGRDEQFF
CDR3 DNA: TGTGCCAGCAGAGCCACAGGGCGCGATGAGCAGTTCTTC

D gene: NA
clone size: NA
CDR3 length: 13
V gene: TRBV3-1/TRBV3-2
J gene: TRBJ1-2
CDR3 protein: CASSQVQESGYTF
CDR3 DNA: TGTGCCAGCAGCCAGGTGCAGGAATCTGGCTACACCTTC

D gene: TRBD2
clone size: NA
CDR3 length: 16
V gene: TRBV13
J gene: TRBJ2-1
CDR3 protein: CASSLGAGGPRNEQFF
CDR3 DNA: TGTGCCAGCAGCTTAGGGGCGGGGGGGCCTCGCAATGAGCAGTTCTTC

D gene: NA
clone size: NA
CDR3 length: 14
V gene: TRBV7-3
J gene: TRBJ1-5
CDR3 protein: CASSLSPGEGPQHF
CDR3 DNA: TGTGCCAGCAGCTTATCCCCGGGCGAGGGGCCCCAGCATTTT

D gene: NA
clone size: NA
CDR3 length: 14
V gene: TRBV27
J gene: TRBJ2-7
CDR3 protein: CASSLSGKSYEQYF
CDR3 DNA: TGTGCCAGCAGTTTAAGTGGCAAGTCCTACGAGCAGTACTTC

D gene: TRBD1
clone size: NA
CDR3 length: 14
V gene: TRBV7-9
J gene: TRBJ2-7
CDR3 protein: CASALGQGAYEQYF
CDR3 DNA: TGTGCCAGCGCCTTGGGACAGGGGGCCTACGAGCAGTACTTC

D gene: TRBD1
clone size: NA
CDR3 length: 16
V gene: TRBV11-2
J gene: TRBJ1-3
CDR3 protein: CASSPLTGDSGNTIYF
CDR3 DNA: TGTGCCAGCAGCCCCCTGACAGGGGACTCTGGAAACACCATATATTTT

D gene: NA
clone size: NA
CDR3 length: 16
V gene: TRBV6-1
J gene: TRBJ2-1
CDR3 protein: CASSEEPGLPFKGQFF
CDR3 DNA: TGTGCCAGCAGTGAAGAGCCGGGATTGCCCTTTAAGGGGCAGTTCTTC

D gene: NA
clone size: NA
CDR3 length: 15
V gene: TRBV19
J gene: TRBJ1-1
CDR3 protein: CASSPIGGGGTEAFF
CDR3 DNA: TGTGCCAGTAGTCCTATAGGTGGGGGCGGCACTGAAGCTTTCTTT

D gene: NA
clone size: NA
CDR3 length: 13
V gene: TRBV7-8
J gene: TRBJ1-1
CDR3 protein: CASSLVRDTEAFF
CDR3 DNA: TGTGCCAGCAGCTTAGTCCGGGACACTGAAGCTTTCTTT

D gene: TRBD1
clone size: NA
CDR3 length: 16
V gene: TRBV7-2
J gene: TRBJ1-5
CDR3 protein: CASSLYGTGNNQPQHF
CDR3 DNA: TGTGCCAGCAGCTTATACGGGACAGGGAACAATCAGCCCCAGCATTTT

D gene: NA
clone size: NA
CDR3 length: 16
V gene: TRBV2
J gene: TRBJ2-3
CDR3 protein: CASSVDLAGSTDTQYF
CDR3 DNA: TGTGCCAGCAGTGTGGATTTGGCAGGTTCCACAGATACGCAGTATTTT

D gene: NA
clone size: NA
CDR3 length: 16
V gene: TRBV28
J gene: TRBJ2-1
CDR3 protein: CASSLLSLASYNEQFF
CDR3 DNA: TGTGCCAGCAGTTTACTTAGCCTAGCCTCCTACAATGAGCAGTTCTTC

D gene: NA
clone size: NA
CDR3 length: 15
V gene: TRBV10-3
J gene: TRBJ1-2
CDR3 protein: CAISESLVETMAGTF
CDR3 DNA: TGTGCCATCAGTGAGTCTCTGGTGGAGACTATGGCGGGGACCTTC

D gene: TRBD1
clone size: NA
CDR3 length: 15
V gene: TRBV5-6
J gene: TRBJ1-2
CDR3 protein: CASSLQGALRYGYTF
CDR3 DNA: TGTGCCAGCAGCTTACAGGGGGCGCTTAGATATGGCTACACCTTC

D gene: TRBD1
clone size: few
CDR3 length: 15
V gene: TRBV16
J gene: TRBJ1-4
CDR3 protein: CASSDRGTTNEKLFF
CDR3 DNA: TGTGCCAGCAGCGACAGGGGAACAACTAATGAAAAACTGTTTTTT

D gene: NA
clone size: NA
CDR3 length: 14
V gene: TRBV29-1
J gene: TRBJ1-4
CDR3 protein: CSGARGLTNEKLFF
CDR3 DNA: TGCAGCGGAGCAAGGGGGTTAACTAATGAAAAACTGTTTTTT

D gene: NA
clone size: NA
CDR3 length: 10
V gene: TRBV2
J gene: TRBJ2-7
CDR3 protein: CASTRYEQYF
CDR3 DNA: TGTGCCAGCACCCGTTACGAGCAGTACTTC

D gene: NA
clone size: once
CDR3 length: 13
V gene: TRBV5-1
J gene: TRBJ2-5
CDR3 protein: CASSLGSEETQYF
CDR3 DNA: TGCGCCAGCAGCTTGGGTTCAGAAGAGACCCAGTACTTC

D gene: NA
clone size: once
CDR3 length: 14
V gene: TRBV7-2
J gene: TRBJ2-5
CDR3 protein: CASSLLAHQETQYF
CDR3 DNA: TGTGCCAGCAGCTTATTGGCCCACCAAGAGACCCAGTACTTC

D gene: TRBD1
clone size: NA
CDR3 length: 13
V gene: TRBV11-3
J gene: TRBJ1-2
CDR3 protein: CASSNRGPRSYTF
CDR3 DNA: TGTGCCAGCAGCAACAGGGGCCCACGCAGCTACACCTTC

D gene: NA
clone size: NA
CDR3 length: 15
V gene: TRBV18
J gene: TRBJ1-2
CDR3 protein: CASSPEQRHYYGYTF
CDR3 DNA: TGTGCCAGCTCACCTGAACAGAGACACTACTATGGCTACACCTTC

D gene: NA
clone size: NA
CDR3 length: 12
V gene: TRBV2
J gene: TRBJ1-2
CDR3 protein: CASSSQGSGYTF
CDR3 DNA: TGTGCCAGCAGTTCGCAGGGTTCCGGCTACACCTTC

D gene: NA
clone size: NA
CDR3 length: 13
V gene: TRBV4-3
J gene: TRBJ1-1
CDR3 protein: CASSQSVNTEAFF
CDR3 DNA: TGCGCCAGCAGCCAATCGGTAAACACTGAAGCTTTCTTT

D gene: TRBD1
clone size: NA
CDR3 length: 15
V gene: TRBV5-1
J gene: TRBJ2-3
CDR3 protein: CASSKGTGDGDTQYF
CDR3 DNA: TGCGCCAGCAGCAAGGGGACAGGGGACGGAGATACGCAGTATTTT

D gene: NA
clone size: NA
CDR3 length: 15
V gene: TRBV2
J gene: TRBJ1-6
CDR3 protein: CASSERREGNSPLHF
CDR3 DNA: TGTGCCAGCAGTGAAAGACGGGAGGGCAATTCACCCCTCCACTTT

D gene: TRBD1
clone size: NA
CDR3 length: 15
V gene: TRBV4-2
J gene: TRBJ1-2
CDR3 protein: CASSQYLQGVYGYTF
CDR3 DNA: TGTGCCAGCAGCCAATACCTCCAGGGGGTATATGGCTACACCTTC

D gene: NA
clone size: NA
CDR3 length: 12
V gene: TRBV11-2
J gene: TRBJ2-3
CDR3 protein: CASSSSGDTQYF
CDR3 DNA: TGTGCCAGCAGCTCCAGCGGAGATACGCAGTATTTT

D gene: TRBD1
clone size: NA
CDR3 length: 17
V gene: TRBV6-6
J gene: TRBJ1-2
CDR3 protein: CASSRKGQGASGGGYTF
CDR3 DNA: TGTGCCAGCAGTCGGAAGGGACAGGGGGCAAGCGGCGGCGGCTACACCTTC

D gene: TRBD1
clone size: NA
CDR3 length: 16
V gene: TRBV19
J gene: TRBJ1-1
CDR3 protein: CASSIGGTGGSTEAFF
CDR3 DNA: TGTGCCAGTAGTATTGGGGGGACAGGGGGAAGCACTGAAGCTTTCTTT

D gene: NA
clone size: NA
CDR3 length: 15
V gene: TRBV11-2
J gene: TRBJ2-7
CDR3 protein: CASSLDRTRVYEQYF
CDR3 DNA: TGTGCCAGCAGCTTAGATCGTACCAGGGTCTACGAGCAGTACTTC

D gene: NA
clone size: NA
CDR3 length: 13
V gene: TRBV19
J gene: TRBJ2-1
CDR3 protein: CASDSQGAREQFF
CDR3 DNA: TGTGCCAGCGACTCACAGGGAGCTAGGGAGCAGTTCTTC

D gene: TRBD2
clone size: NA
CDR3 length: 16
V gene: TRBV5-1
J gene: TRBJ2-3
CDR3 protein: CASSLAETSGSNTQYF
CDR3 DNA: TGCGCCAGCAGCTTGGCCGAGACTAGCGGGAGCAATACGCAGTATTTT

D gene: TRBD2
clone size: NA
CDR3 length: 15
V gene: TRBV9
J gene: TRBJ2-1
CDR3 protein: CASSVGAGGPNEQFF
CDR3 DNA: TGTGCCAGCAGCGTAGGTGCGGGGGGCCCCAATGAGCAGTTCTTC

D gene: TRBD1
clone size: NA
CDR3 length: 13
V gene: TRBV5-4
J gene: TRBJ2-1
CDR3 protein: CASSTVTGGEQFF
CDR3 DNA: TGTGCCAGCAGCACGGTGACAGGGGGTGAGCAGTTCTTC

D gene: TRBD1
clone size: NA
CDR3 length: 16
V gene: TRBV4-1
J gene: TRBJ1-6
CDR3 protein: CASSQAGGDPSSPLHF
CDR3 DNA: TGCGCCAGCAGCCAAGCAGGGGGAGACCCTTCATCACCCCTCCACTTT

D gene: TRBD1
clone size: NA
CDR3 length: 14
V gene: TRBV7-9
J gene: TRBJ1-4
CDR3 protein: CASRPGQYNEKLFF
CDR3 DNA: TGTGCCAGCAGGCCGGGACAGTATAATGAAAAACTGTTTTTT

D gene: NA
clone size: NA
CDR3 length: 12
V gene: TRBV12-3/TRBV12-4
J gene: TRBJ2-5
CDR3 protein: CASSFEGETQYF
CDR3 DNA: TGTGCCAGCAGTTTCGAGGGAGAGACCCAGTACTTC

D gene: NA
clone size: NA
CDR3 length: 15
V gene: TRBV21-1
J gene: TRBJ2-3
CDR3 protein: CASSPPGQGTDTQYF
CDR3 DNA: TGTGCCAGCAGCCCTCCGGGACAGGGCACAGATACGCAGTATTTT

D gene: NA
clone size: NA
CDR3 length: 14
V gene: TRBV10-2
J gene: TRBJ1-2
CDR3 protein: CASSVDSSVDGYTF
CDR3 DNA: TGCGCCAGCTCCGTTGACTCATCCGTCGATGGCTACACCTTC

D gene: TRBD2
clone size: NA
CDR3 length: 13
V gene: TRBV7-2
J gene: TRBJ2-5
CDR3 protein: CASSPVAGGPQYF
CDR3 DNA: TGTGCCAGCAGCCCGGTGGCGGGGGGCCCGCAGTACTTC

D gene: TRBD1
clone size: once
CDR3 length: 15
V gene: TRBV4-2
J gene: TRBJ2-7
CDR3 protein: CASSQEGQGYYEQYF
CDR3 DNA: TGTGCCAGCAGCCAAGAGGGACAGGGATACTACGAGCAGTACTTC

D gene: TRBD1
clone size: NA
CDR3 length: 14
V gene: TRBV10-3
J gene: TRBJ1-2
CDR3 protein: CAISAGQGGYGYTF
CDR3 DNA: TGTGCCATCAGTGCGGGACAGGGGGGATATGGCTACACCTTC